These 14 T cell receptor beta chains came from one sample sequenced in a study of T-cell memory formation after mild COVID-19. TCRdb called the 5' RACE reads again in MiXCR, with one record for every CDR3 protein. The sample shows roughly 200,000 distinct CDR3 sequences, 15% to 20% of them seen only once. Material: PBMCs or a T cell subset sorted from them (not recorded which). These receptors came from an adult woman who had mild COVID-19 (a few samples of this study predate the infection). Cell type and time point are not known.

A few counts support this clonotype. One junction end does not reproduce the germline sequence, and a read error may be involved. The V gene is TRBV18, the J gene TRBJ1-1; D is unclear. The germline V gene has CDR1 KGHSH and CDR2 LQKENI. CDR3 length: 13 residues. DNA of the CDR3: TGCGCCAGCAGCCAAGAGCTGAACACTGAAGCTTTCTTT. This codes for CASSQELNTEAFF.

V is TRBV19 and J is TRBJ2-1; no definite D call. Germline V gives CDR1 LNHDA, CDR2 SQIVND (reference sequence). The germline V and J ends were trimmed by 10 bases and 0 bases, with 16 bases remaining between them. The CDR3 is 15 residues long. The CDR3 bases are TGTGCCACCCTACCTGGAGTTAGCTCCTACAATGAGCAGTTCTTC. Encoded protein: CATLPGVSSYNEQFF.

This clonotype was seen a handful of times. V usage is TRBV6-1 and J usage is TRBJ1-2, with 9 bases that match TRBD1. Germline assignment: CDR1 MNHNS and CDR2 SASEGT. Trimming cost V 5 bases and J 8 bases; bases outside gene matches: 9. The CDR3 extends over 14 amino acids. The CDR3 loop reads CASSFEQGASGYTF. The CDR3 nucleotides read TGTGCCAGCAGTTTCGAACAGGGGGCGAGCGGCTACACCTTC.

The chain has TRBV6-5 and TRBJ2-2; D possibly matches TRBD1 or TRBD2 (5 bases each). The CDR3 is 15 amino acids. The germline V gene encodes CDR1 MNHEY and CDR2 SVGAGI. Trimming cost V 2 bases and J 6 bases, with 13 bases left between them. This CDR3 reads CASSYDGGVAGELFF. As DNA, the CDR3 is TGTGCCAGCAGTTACGATGGGGGAGTTGCCGGGGAGCTGTTTTTT.

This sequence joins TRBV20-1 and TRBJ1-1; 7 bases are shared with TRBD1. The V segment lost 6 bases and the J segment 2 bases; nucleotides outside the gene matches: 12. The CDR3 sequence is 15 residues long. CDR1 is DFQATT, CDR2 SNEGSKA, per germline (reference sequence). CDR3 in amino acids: CSAPNPGTVNTEAFF. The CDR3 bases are TGCAGTGCCCCAAACCCCGGGACAGTTAACACTGAAGCTTTCTTT.

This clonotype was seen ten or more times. CDR3 DNA sequence: TGCAGCGTTGGAGGCCAAAGCACAGATACGCAGTATTTT. It is translated as CSVGGQSTDTQYF. The chain couples TRBV29-1 to TRBJ2-3; D is unclear. Germline CDR1 and CDR2: SQVTM and ANQGSEA. This CDR3 contains 13 residues. The V and J ends lost 4 bases and 0 bases respectively, with 8 bases between them.

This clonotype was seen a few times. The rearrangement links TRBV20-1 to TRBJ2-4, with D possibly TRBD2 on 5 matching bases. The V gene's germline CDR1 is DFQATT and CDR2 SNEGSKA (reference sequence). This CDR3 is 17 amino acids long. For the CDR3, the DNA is TGCAGCGCAAGCACCGGACTCGCCAGCGTGGCCAAAAACATTCAGTACTTC. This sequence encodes CSASTGLASVAKNIQYF.

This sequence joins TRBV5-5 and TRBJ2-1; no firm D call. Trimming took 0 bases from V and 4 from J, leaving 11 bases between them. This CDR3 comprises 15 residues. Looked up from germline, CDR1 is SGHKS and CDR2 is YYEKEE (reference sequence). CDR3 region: CASSLAGGIYNEQFF. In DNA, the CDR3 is TGTGCCAGCAGCTTGGCTGGCGGAATTTACAATGAGCAGTTCTTC.

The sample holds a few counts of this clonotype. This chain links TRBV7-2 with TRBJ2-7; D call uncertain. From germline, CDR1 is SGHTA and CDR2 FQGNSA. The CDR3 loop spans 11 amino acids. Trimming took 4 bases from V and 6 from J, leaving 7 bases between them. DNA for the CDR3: TGTGCCAGCAGCTCGTGGGGCGAGCAGTACTTC. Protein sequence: CASSSWGEQYF.

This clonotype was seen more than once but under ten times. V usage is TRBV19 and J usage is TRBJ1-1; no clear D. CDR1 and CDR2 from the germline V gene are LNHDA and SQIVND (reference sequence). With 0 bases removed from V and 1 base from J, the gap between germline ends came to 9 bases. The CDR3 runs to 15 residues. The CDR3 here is CASSIDLGWNTEAFF. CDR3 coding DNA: TGTGCCAGTAGTATAGATCTCGGATGGAACACTGAAGCTTTCTTT.

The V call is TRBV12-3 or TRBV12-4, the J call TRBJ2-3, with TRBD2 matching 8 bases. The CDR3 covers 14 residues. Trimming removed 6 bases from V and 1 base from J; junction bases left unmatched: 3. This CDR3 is CASSTTSGTDTQYF. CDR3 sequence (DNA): TGTGCCAGCAGCACGACTAGCGGCACAGATACGCAGTATTTT.

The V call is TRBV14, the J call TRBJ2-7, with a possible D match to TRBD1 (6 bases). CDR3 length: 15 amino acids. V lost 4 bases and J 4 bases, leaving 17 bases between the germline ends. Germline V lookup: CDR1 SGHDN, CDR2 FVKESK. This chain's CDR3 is CASSRAGTRQYEQYF. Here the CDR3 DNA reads TGTGCCAGCAGCCGAGCCGGGACACGACAATACGAGCAGTACTTC.

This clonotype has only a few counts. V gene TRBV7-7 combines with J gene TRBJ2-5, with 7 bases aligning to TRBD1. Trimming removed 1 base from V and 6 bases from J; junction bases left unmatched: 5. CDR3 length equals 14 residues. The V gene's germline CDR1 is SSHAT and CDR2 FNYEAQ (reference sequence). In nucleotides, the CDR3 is TGTGCCAGCAGCTTAGTAGGGGGCAGGAAGACCCAGTACTTC. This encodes CASSLVGGRKTQYF.

Written as DNA, the CDR3 is TGTGCCTGGAGTGTAGGGAGAGTGAACACTGAAGCTTTCTTT. Protein product: CAWSVGRVNTEAFF. The J gene is TRBJ1-1, the V gene TRBV30; D is unclear. Trimming removed 0 bases at V and 0 bases at J, with 8 bases between. The length of the CDR3 is 14 residues. Germline assignment: CDR1 GTSNPN and CDR2 SVGIG (reference sequence).